The 24 T cell receptor beta chains below were found in one sample sequenced in a study of T cells after yellow fever vaccination. TCRdb ran MiXCR on the 5' RACE reads and lists one entry per CDR3 protein. Altogether about 300,000 distinct CDR3 sequences are present, 8.7% being singletons, with the ten largest covering around 3.5%. This sample comprised CD4+ T cells sorted from PBMCs, obtained 5 days after the yellow fever booster vaccination. Receptors originate from a man younger than 35 who received the YFV17D yellow fever vaccine.

The genes are TRBV6-5 and TRBJ2-7, with 13 bases aligning to TRBD2. Germline V gene data show CDR1 as MNHEY and CDR2 as SVGAGI. After removal of 3 bases from V and 6 bases from J, the junction contained 5 bases not matched to a gene. CDR3 length: 15 amino acids. In DNA form, the CDR3 reads TGTGCCAGCAGTTATCGGACTAGCGGGGGAAGCGAGCAGTACTTC. This codes for CASSYRTSGGSEQYF.

The chain couples TRBV6-5 to TRBJ1-2; D is unclear. Germline V gene data show CDR1 as MNHEY and CDR2 as SVGAGI. This CDR3 is built from 13 residues. The V gene lost 2 bases and the J gene lost 4 bases, with 8 bases spanning the gap. CDR3 amino acids: CASSYKGRYGYTF. CDR3 sequence (DNA): TGTGCCAGCAGTTACAAGGGTCGCTATGGCTACACCTTC.

Only a few counts were recorded for this clonotype. This chain joins TRBV19 and TRBJ1-5; D is perhaps TRBD1 (6 bases). Germline V lookup: CDR1 LNHDA, CDR2 SQIVND (reference sequence). This CDR3 has 15 residues. V shed 3 bases and J shed 4 bases, with 13 bases lying between them. The CDR3 DNA sequence: TGTGCCAGTAGTATTACGGGACACCCGAATCAGCCCCAGCATTTT. This gives the protein CASSITGHPNQPQHF.

The chain carries TRBV4-1 and TRBJ1-1, with D perhaps TRBD1 (5 bases). V dropped 3 bases and J dropped 0 bases, with 8 bases sitting between them. Germline V gene sequence: CDR1 MGHRA, CDR2 YSYEKL. There are 14 residues in the CDR3. The CDR3 sequence: CASSQGPLNTEAFF. CDR3 sequence (DNA): TGCGCCAGCAGCCAGGGACCGCTGAACACTGAAGCTTTCTTT.

CDR3 loop: CASSYMAGDTGELFF. The DNA of the CDR3 is TGTGCCAGCAGTTACATGGCAGGAGACACCGGGGAGCTGTTTTTT. This sequence joins TRBV6-5 and TRBJ2-2; D is unclear. The CDR3 is 15 amino acids. The V gene lost 2 bases and the J gene lost 3 bases, with 10 bases spanning the gap. The germline gives CDR1 MNHEY, CDR2 SVGAGI.

This clonotype was seen at least ten times. The V call is TRBV11-2, the J call TRBJ1-1, with D unclear. Trimming cost V 1 base and J 5 bases, with 8 bases left between them. This CDR3 has 13 amino acids. Germline V lookup: CDR1 SGHAT, CDR2 FQNNGV. The CDR3 nucleotides are TGTGCCAGCAGCTTAGTCAGGCAGACTGAAGCTTTCTTT. Encoded protein: CASSLVRQTEAFF.

A few counts support this clonotype. The rearrangement links TRBV4-1 to TRBJ1-6, with no clear D. CDR3 length: 16 amino acids. Trimming left V 4 bases short and J 6 bases short, with 16 bases between. Germline CDR1 is MGHRA and CDR2 is YSYEKL. CDR3 sequence (DNA): TGCGCCAGCAGCCCCATTGGGAGGGAGGCTAATTCACCCCTCCACTTT. It translates to CASSPIGREANSPLHF.

This clonotype was detected ten times or more. The chain recombines TRBV20-1 with TRBJ2-3; 7 bases align to TRBD2. V gave up 5 bases and J gave up 6 bases; unmatched junction bases: 11. The CDR3 contains 14 residues. Germline values: CDR1 DFQATT, CDR2 SNEGSKA (reference sequence). The CDR3 here is CSAGRAGRADTQYF. CDR3 nucleotide sequence: TGCAGTGCTGGGAGAGCGGGGCGAGCCGATACGCAGTATTTT.

Written as DNA, the CDR3 is TGTGCTAGTACTGCGTCAGGCACAGATACGCAGTATTTT. It specifies CASTASGTDTQYF. The gene calls are TRBV12-5 and TRBJ2-3; D ambiguous. The germline gives CDR1 LGHNT, CDR2 FRNRAP. The CDR3 runs to 13 residues. V lost 8 bases and J 1 base, leaving 10 bases between the germline ends.

The CDR3 DNA is TGTGCCACCAGCAGAGGCGGGGGGGCGCACAATGAGCAGTTCTTC. This sequence encodes CATSRGGGAHNEQFF. The chain joins TRBV15 to TRBJ2-1, with 9 bases that match TRBD2. The V segment lost 1 base and the J segment 5 bases; nucleotides outside the gene matches: 3. The CDR3 runs 15 residues. Germline CDR1 reads LNHNV; CDR2 reads YYDKDF (reference sequence).

V and J are TRBV6-2 or TRBV6-3 and TRBJ2-5, with 9 bases fitting TRBD2. V lost 0 bases and J lost 5; bases outside the gene matches: 7. CDR1 and CDR2 (germline): MNHEY, SVGEGT. CDR3 size: 16 residues. The CDR3 DNA follows: TGTGCCAGCAGTTACTCCGCTAGCGGGGATCTGGAGACCCAGTACTTC. Its protein is CASSYSASGDLETQYF.

The gene calls are TRBV4-1 and TRBJ1-2; 8 bases fit TRBD1. The V gene end was trimmed by 4 bases and the J gene end by 8 bases; junction bases not matched to a gene: 9. CDR1 is MGHRA and CDR2 is YSYEKL in the germline V gene. This CDR3 region has 14 residues. The CDR3 coding sequence is TGCGCCAGCAGCCCTGCTGGACAGGGTCGAGGCTACACCTTC. Translated, it gives CASSPAGQGRGYTF.

This chain's CDR3 is CASGVAGIDTQYF. CDR3 nucleotides: TGTGCCAGCGGCGTCGCGGGGATAGATACGCAGTATTTT. The chain is built from TRBV7-2 and TRBJ2-3; perhaps TRBD2 as D (6 bases). V was clipped by 8 bases and J by 5 bases, with 14 bases between them. CDR3 length equals 13 residues. Germline V gene sequence: CDR1 SGHTA, CDR2 FQGNSA.

This clonotype was seen repeatedly, ten times or more. This chain joins TRBV2 and TRBJ2-3, with D perhaps TRBD1 (6 bases). Germline assignment: CDR1 SNHLY and CDR2 FYNNEI. The CDR3 is 14 amino acids. Trimming removed 0 bases from V and 6 bases from J, with 10 bases in between. The CDR3 sequence: CASSEAGAGDTQYF. CDR3 coding DNA: TGTGCCAGCAGTGAAGCGGGGGCCGGGGATACGCAGTATTTT. The full variable domain, its missing parts supplied by reference TRBV2 and TRBJ2-3, is EPEVTQTPSHQVTQMGQEVILRCVPISNHLYFYWYRQILGQKVEFLVSFYNNEISEKSEIFDDQFSVERPDGSNFTLKIRSTKLEDSAMYFCASSEAGAGDTQYFGPGTRLTVL.

This clonotype was counted between two and nine times. CDR3 residues: CASSHGLAGVQETQYF. As DNA, the CDR3 is TGTGCCAGCAGTCACGGACTAGCGGGGGTCCAAGAGACCCAGTACTTC. The J gene is TRBJ2-5, the V gene TRBV5-4; the match to TRBD2 covers 13 bases. The CDR3 is made up of 16 amino acids. Trimming took 5 bases from V and 1 from J; bases not matched to a gene: 5. The germline CDR1 and CDR2 sequences are SGHNT and YYREEE (reference sequence). The full variable domain, rest sourced from reference TRBV5-4 and TRBJ2-5, is ETGVTQSPTHLIKTRGQQVTLRCSSQSGHNTVSWYQQALGQGPQFIFQYYREEENGRGNFPPRFSGLQFPNYSSELNVNALELDDSALYLCASSHGLAGVQETQYFGPGTRLLVL.

This clonotype was counted many times. The chain employs TRBV4-2 and TRBJ2-3; TRBD2 matches at 14 bases. The CDR3 runs to 18 residues. The V and J ends lost 3 bases and 5 bases, in that order; junction bases with no gene match: 10. Per the germline V gene, CDR1 is LGHNA and CDR2 is YNFKEQ. CDR3 in DNA: TGTGCCAGCAGCCAGGCTGGACTAGCGGGGGGCCTGGGAGATACGCAGTATTTT. Encoded protein: CASSQAGLAGGLGDTQYF.

The CDR3 bases are TGTGCCAGCTCACGGATGGGACAGGGCCGTGAGGAGCAGTACTTC. This encodes CASSRMGQGREEQYF. The rearrangement links TRBV18 to TRBJ2-7; 9 bases are a match to TRBD1. The germline gives CDR1 KGHSH, CDR2 LQKENI. Trimming removed 4 bases from V and 7 bases from J; junction bases left unmatched: 11. This CDR3 spans 15 amino acids.

The chain employs TRBV18 and TRBJ2-5, with 11 bases matching TRBD2. CDR3 length: 15 amino acids. Germline-derived CDR1 and CDR2 are KGHSH and LQKENI. The junction had 7 bases not matched to a gene; V was cut back by 4 bases and J by 6 bases. This CDR3 reads CASSLTSGEEQTQYF. The CDR3 DNA reads as TGTGCCAGCTCACTGACTAGCGGGGAGGAACAGACCCAGTACTTC.

The J gene is TRBJ1-2, the V gene TRBV24-1, with a tentative D call TRBD1 (6 bases). CDR3 length: 15 residues. Trimming removed 3 bases at V and 2 bases at J, with 12 bases between. Germline loops: CDR1 KGHDR, CDR2 SFDVKD. This CDR3 is CATSDPRTANYGYTF. DNA of the CDR3: TGTGCCACCAGTGATCCAAGGACAGCGAACTATGGCTACACCTTC.

CDR3 nucleotide sequence: TGTGCCTGGACGCTCAGGGGGCTTGCCTATGGCTACACCTTC. Translation: CAWTLRGLAYGYTF. The rearrangement uses TRBV30 and TRBJ1-2, with TRBD1 matching over 8 bases. Trimming at V came to 4 bases and at J to 4 bases, leaving 8 bases not matched to a gene. From germline, CDR1 is GTSNPN and CDR2 SVGIG (reference sequence). There are 14 residues in the CDR3.

Many counts were recorded for this clonotype. V usage is TRBV2 and J usage is TRBJ1-2; no clear D. The V end lost 7 bases, the J end lost 4 bases, and 10 bases lay between the germline ends. The length of the CDR3 is 12 residues. Germline CDR1 reads SNHLY; CDR2 reads FYNNEI. CDR3 DNA: TGTGCCAGCAAAAGGGATATCTATGGCTACACCTTC. Residues: CASKRDIYGYTF.

This clonotype was counted a few times. The V gene is TRBV6-5, the J gene TRBJ1-4; D perhaps matches TRBD1 (5 bases). This CDR3 has 15 amino acids. Per the germline V gene, CDR1 is MNHEY and CDR2 is SVGAGI. V was shortened by 5 bases and J by 7 bases, with 17 bases between the two germline ends. The chain's CDR3 is CASSIQGFGSEKLFF. CDR3 nucleotide sequence: TGTGCCAGCAGTATTCAGGGTTTCGGGAGTGAAAAACTGTTTTTT.

The chain couples TRBV7-2 to TRBJ2-5, with TRBD1 matching over 9 bases. V shed 5 bases and J 5 bases; nucleotides not matched to a gene: 9. Germline CDR1 is SGHTA and CDR2 is FQGNSA. This CDR3 has 15 residues. CDR3 in DNA: TGTGCCAGCAGCATCTACAGGGGGCGCGGGGAGACCCAGTACTTC. Translation: CASSIYRGRGETQYF. Full variable domain (remainder filled in from reference TRBV7-2 and TRBJ2-5): GAGVSQSPSNKVTEKGKDVELRCDPISGHTALYWYRQSLGQGLEFLIYFQGNSAPDKSGLPSDRFSAERTGGSVSTLTIQRTQQEDSAVYLCASSIYRGRGETQYFGPGTRLLVL.

This chain joins TRBV6-5 and TRBJ1-1; TRBD1 matches 9 bases. The germline gives CDR1 MNHEY, CDR2 SVGAGI. V lost 4 bases to trimming and J lost 10 bases; unmatched junction nucleotides: 13. CDR3 length equals 15 residues. The CDR3 here is CASSFTHGTGTAAFF. The CDR3 DNA reads TGTGCCAGCAGTTTCACCCATGGGACAGGGACCGCAGCTTTCTTT.